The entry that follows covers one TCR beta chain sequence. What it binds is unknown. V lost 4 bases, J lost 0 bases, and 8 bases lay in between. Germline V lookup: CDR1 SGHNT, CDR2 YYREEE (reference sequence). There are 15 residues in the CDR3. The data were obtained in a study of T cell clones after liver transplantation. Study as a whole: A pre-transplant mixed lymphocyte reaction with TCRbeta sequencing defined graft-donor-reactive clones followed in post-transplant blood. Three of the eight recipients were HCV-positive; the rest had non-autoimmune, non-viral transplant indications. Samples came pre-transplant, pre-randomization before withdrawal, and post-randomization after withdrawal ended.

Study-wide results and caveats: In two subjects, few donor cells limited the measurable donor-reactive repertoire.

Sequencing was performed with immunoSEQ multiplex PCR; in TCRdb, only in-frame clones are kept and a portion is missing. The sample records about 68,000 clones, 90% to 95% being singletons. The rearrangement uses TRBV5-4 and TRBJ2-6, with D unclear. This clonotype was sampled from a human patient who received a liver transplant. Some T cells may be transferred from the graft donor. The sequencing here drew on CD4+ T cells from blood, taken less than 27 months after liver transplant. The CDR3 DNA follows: TGTGCCAGCAGCAGCCGGTTCTCTGGGGCCAACGTCCTGACTTTC. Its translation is CASSSRFSGANVLTF.